This is a list of T cell receptor beta chains from one sample in a study of lymphopenia after photon versus proton radiotherapy. TCRdb's table, derived via immunoSEQ multiplex PCR, lists solely in-frame clones and lacks some. The sample holds approximately 6,300 clones, approximately 90% seen once. The source material was peripheral blood, sampled from a patient treated with photon-based radiotherapy. All receptors come from a man between 60 and 70 years old with cholangiocarcinoma. The CDR3 runs from the conserved cysteine through the conserved F or W. Size tells how often a clone was seen (once, few, many) or the class of an expanded clone, and some rows leave it out.

v_gene: TRBV11-2; j_gene: TRBJ2-7; abundance: once; CDR3aa: CASSPISGRAYEQYF
v_gene: TRBV6-6; j_gene: TRBJ2-1; abundance: .; CDR3aa: CASRPPSGRIYNEQFF
v_gene: TRBV18; j_gene: TRBJ2-2; abundance: .; CDR3aa: CASSPRTGEEGELFF
v_gene: TRBV5-1; j_gene: TRBJ2-1; abundance: .; CDR3aa: CASSSSGRPIKDEQFF
v_gene: TRBV28; j_gene: TRBJ2-5; abundance: .; CDR3aa: CASRLGAADFQETQYF
v_gene: TRBV2; j_gene: TRBJ1-5; abundance: .; CDR3aa: CASSESSGRGVQPQHF
v_gene: TRBV7-9; j_gene: TRBJ2-7; abundance: once; CDR3aa: CASSFIPGEQYF
v_gene: TRBV15; j_gene: TRBJ2-3; abundance: .; CDR3aa: CATSRDQGRPRDTQYF
v_gene: TRBV7-2; j_gene: TRBJ2-2; abundance: .; CDR3aa: CASSLAGGGWGPTGELFF
v_gene: TRBV28; j_gene: TRBJ1-5; abundance: .; CDR3aa: CASSSLVGNQPQHF
v_gene: TRBV2; j_gene: TRBJ2-5; abundance: .; CDR3aa: CALREGETQYF
v_gene: TRBV6-6; j_gene: TRBJ1-1; abundance: once; CDR3aa: CASRMTGEDTEAFF
v_gene: TRBV5-1; j_gene: TRBJ2-7; abundance: .; CDR3aa: CASSTGTGNEQYF
v_gene: TRBV5-8; j_gene: TRBJ2-3; abundance: .; CDR3aa: CASSLRPFTDTQYF
v_gene: TRBV9; j_gene: TRBJ1-1; abundance: .; CDR3aa: CASSGDSNTEAFF
v_gene: TRBV2; j_gene: TRBJ1-1; abundance: once; CDR3aa: CASSLDRPTEAFF
v_gene: TRBV10-3; j_gene: TRBJ2-3; abundance: few; CDR3aa: CAISESAGGSTDTQYF
v_gene: TRBV2; j_gene: TRBJ2-4; abundance: .; CDR3aa: CASSDVAKNIQYF
v_gene: TRBV6-5; j_gene: TRBJ1-2; abundance: .; CDR3aa: CASSYSMGLNYGYTF
v_gene: TRBV28; j_gene: TRBJ2-7; abundance: .; CDR3aa: CASSLYPPVSYEQYF
v_gene: TRBV5-1; j_gene: TRBJ1-1; abundance: once; CDR3aa: CASSLAGGGTEAFF
v_gene: TRBV25-1; j_gene: TRBJ2-7; abundance: .; CDR3aa: CASSEPGDDYSYEQYF
v_gene: TRBV5-1; j_gene: TRBJ1-2; abundance: .; CDR3aa: CASSSGLELDGYTF
v_gene: TRBV27; j_gene: TRBJ2-7; abundance: .; CDR3aa: CASSGQGGNYEQYF
v_gene: TRBV5-6; j_gene: TRBJ2-2; abundance: .; CDR3aa: CASSLMGLAGTGELFF
v_gene: TRBV13; j_gene: TRBJ2-5; abundance: .; CDR3aa: CASSRTETEETQYF
v_gene: TRBV11-3; j_gene: TRBJ1-1; abundance: .; CDR3aa: CASSFSSAGHTEAFF
v_gene: TRBV4-1; j_gene: TRBJ2-2; abundance: .; CDR3aa: CASSPYTGELFF
v_gene: TRBV4-2; j_gene: TRBJ2-7; abundance: .; CDR3aa: CASSPDTGGYEQYF
v_gene: TRBV4-1; j_gene: TRBJ2-1; abundance: .; CDR3aa: CASSLPGASGGSYNEQFF
v_gene: TRBV28; j_gene: TRBJ1-5; abundance: .; CDR3aa: CASSFGQGNQPQHF
v_gene: TRBV4-1; j_gene: TRBJ2-5; abundance: .; CDR3aa: CASSPGTNQETQYF
v_gene: TRBV6-6; j_gene: TRBJ2-7; abundance: .; CDR3aa: CASIATGGDQQYF
v_gene: TRBV5-5; j_gene: TRBJ2-1; abundance: once; CDR3aa: CASSLGGAPRAEQFF
v_gene: TRBV6-5; j_gene: TRBJ2-5; abundance: .; CDR3aa: CASSFERRGTQYF
v_gene: TRBV29-1; j_gene: TRBJ2-1; abundance: .; CDR3aa: CSVDGTGDNEQFF
v_gene: TRBV18; j_gene: TRBJ1-4; abundance: .; CDR3aa: CASSRSADTNEKLFF
v_gene: TRBV5-1; j_gene: TRBJ2-7; abundance: .; CDR3aa: CASSRGGQGAEQYF
v_gene: TRBV7-9; j_gene: TRBJ2-3; abundance: .; CDR3aa: CASSLGSGQTTDTQYF
v_gene: TRBV5-4; j_gene: TRBJ2-2; abundance: once; CDR3aa: CASSFGMSNTGELFF
v_gene: TRBV9; j_gene: TRBJ2-2; abundance: .; CDR3aa: CASSQTPPGRRANTGELFF
v_gene: TRBV11-3; j_gene: TRBJ2-5; abundance: .; CDR3aa: CASSLDLAGGAETQYF
v_gene: TRBV2; j_gene: TRBJ2-1; abundance: .; CDR3aa: CASSLESHNEQFF
v_gene: TRBV1; j_gene: TRBJ2-2; abundance: few; CDR3aa: CTSMYPGQGLGGELFF
v_gene: TRBV4-3; j_gene: TRBJ2-1; abundance: .; CDR3aa: CASSQLGAKGLSYNEQFF
v_gene: TRBV5-1; j_gene: TRBJ1-5; abundance: few; CDR3aa: CASSQGSNQPQHF
v_gene: TRBV7-9; j_gene: TRBJ2-1; abundance: .; CDR3aa: CASSVSGSPNEQFF
v_gene: TRBV5-1; j_gene: TRBJ2-3; abundance: .; CDR3aa: CASSLGSPGGRAGTDTQYF
v_gene: TRBV10-3; j_gene: TRBJ2-7; abundance: .; CDR3aa: CAIGISVSSYEQYF
v_gene: TRBV5-1; j_gene: TRBJ2-5; abundance: once; CDR3aa: CASSLLDREETQYF
v_gene: TRBV6-5; j_gene: TRBJ2-7; abundance: .; CDR3aa: CASNQGGHYEQYF